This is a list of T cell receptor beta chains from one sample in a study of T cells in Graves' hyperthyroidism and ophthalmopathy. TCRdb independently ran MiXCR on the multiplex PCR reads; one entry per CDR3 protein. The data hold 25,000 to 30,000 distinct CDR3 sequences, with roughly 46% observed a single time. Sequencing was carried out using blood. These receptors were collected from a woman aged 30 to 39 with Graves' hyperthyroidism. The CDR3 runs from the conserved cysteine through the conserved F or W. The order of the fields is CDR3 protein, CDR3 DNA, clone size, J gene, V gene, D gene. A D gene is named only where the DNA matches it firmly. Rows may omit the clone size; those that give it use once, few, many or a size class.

CDR3aa: CSARVASRGNEQFF; CDR3nt: TGCAGTGCTAGAGTGGCTAGCAGGGGGAATGAGCAGTTCTTC; abundance: few; j_gene: TRBJ2-1; v_gene: TRBV20-1; d_gene: TRBD1
CDR3aa: CASSPTGYAEAFF; CDR3nt: TGTGCCAGCAGCCCCACAGGGTACGCTGAAGCTTTCTTT; abundance: NA; j_gene: TRBJ1-1; v_gene: TRBV2; d_gene: NA
CDR3aa: CASSPRQGPAYEQYF; CDR3nt: TGCGCCAGCAGCCCTAGACAGGGACCAGCCTACGAGCAGTACTTC; abundance: NA; j_gene: TRBJ2-7; v_gene: TRBV5-1; d_gene: TRBD1
CDR3aa: CSPYEGNQQFF; CDR3nt: TGCAGTCCCTATGAGGGCAATCAGCAGTTCTTC; abundance: NA; j_gene: TRBJ2-1; v_gene: TRBV20-1; d_gene: NA
CDR3aa: CSARPFDRVYEQYF; CDR3nt: TGCAGTGCTAGACCCTTCGACAGGGTCTACGAGCAGTACTTC; abundance: once; j_gene: TRBJ2-7; v_gene: TRBV20-1; d_gene: TRBD1
CDR3aa: CASSTTTSGSSYNEQFF; CDR3nt: TGTGCCAGCAGTACCACGACTAGCGGGAGTTCCTACAATGAGCAGTTCTTC; abundance: few; j_gene: TRBJ2-1; v_gene: TRBV28; d_gene: TRBD2
CDR3aa: CSAPNSRVQGEGDEQFF; CDR3nt: TGCAGTGCGCCTAACTCGCGGGTCCAGGGGGAGGGAGATGAGCAGTTCTTC; abundance: once; j_gene: TRBJ2-1; v_gene: TRBV20-1; d_gene: NA
CDR3aa: CASSKMGGLGYGYTF; CDR3nt: TGTGCCAGCAGCAAAATGGGTGGTTTGGGCTATGGCTACACCTTC; abundance: NA; j_gene: TRBJ1-2; v_gene: TRBV12-3/TRBV12-4; d_gene: NA
CDR3aa: CAIGGGNTEAFF; CDR3nt: TGTGCCATCGGGGGGGGGAACACTGAAGCTTTCTTT; abundance: NA; j_gene: TRBJ1-1; v_gene: TRBV10-3; d_gene: NA
CDR3aa: CSVAVGAVVYEQYF; CDR3nt: TGCAGCGTTGCGGTGGGAGCTGTCGTATACGAGCAGTACTTC; abundance: NA; j_gene: TRBJ2-7; v_gene: TRBV29-1; d_gene: NA
CDR3aa: CASSLGLVVVQYF; CDR3nt: TGTGCCAGCAGCTTAGGGTTGGTTGTTGTGCAGTATTTT; abundance: NA; j_gene: TRBJ2-3; v_gene: TRBV7-2; d_gene: NA
CDR3aa: CASSVPGDYGYTF; CDR3nt: TGCGCCAGCAGTGTCCCGGGCGACTATGGCTACACCTTC; abundance: NA; j_gene: TRBJ1-2; v_gene: TRBV10-2; d_gene: NA
CDR3aa: CSAHGTGVIRGAFF; CDR3nt: TGCAGTGCTCACGGGACAGGGGTAATCAGGGGCGCTTTCTTT; abundance: many; j_gene: TRBJ1-1; v_gene: TRBV20-1; d_gene: TRBD1
CDR3aa: CASSRSESYERYF; CDR3nt: TGTGCCAGCAGCCGGTCAGAGTCCTACGAGCGGTACTTC; abundance: NA; j_gene: TRBJ2-7; v_gene: TRBV4-2; d_gene: NA
CDR3aa: CASMGGAPAQHF; CDR3nt: TGTGCCAGCATGGGGGGAGCCCCGGCCCAGCATTTT; abundance: many; j_gene: TRBJ1-5; v_gene: TRBV28; d_gene: NA
CDR3aa: CASSRQGQETQYF; CDR3nt: TGTGCCAGCTCGCGGCAGGGACAAGAGACCCAGTACTTC; abundance: NA; j_gene: TRBJ2-5; v_gene: TRBV7-2; d_gene: NA
CDR3aa: CASSLQKPTGELFF; CDR3nt: TGTGCCAGCAGTTTGCAGAAGCCCACCGGGGAGCTGTTTTTT; abundance: NA; j_gene: TRBJ2-2; v_gene: TRBV12-3/TRBV12-4; d_gene: NA
CDR3aa: CASTPGGGDTDTQYF; CDR3nt: TGTGCCAGCACCCCGGGTGGCGGAGACACAGATACGCAGTATTTT; abundance: many; j_gene: TRBJ2-3; v_gene: TRBV11-1; d_gene: NA
CDR3aa: CASIQTSSYNSPLHF; CDR3nt: TGTGCCAGCATCCAGACCTCCTCCTATAATTCACCCCTCCACTTT; abundance: many; j_gene: TRBJ1-6; v_gene: TRBV28; d_gene: NA
CDR3aa: CASSLLAEGYNEQFF; CDR3nt: TGCGCCAGTAGCCTTTTAGCGGAGGGGTACAATGAGCAGTTCTTC; abundance: once; j_gene: TRBJ2-1; v_gene: TRBV5-1; d_gene: NA
CDR3aa: CASRERAFGVYSSGANVLTF; CDR3nt: TGCGCCAGCAGGGAGAGGGCTTTCGGGGTTTATAGCTCTGGGGCCAACGTCCTGACTTTC; abundance: many; j_gene: TRBJ2-6; v_gene: TRBV5-1; d_gene: NA
CDR3aa: CSAARAPRRDQPQHF; CDR3nt: TGCAGTGCTGCGAGGGCACCCCGGCGGGATCAGCCCCAGCATTTT; abundance: medium-sized; j_gene: TRBJ1-5; v_gene: TRBV20-1; d_gene: NA
CDR3aa: CASRTQYF; CDR3nt: TGCGCCAGCAGGACCCAGTACTTC; abundance: NA; j_gene: TRBJ2-5; v_gene: TRBV10-1; d_gene: NA
CDR3aa: CSARDWEETQYF; CDR3nt: TGCAGTGCTAGAGATTGGGAAGAGACCCAGTACTTC; abundance: NA; j_gene: TRBJ2-5; v_gene: TRBV20-1; d_gene: NA
CDR3aa: CATLPSLGSYEQYF; CDR3nt: TGTGCCACCCTCCCCAGCCTCGGGTCCTACGAGCAGTACTTC; abundance: many; j_gene: TRBJ2-7; v_gene: TRBV27; d_gene: NA
CDR3aa: CASSLGTGTYNEQFF; CDR3nt: TGTGCCAGTAGTCTAGGGACAGGGACTTACAATGAGCAGTTCTTC; abundance: NA; j_gene: TRBJ2-1; v_gene: TRBV19; d_gene: TRBD1
CDR3aa: CASSESWNSPLHF; CDR3nt: TGTGCCAGCAGTGAGTCCTGGAACTCACCCCTCCACTTT; abundance: many; j_gene: TRBJ1-6; v_gene: TRBV6-1; d_gene: NA
CDR3aa: CASSPWGDSNQPQHF; CDR3nt: TGTGCCAGTAGTCCCTGGGGGGATAGCAATCAGCCCCAGCATTTT; abundance: NA; j_gene: TRBJ1-5; v_gene: TRBV19; d_gene: NA
CDR3aa: CASSLMGEVSNEQYF; CDR3nt: TGTGCCAGCAGCTTAATGGGAGAGGTCTCGAATGAGCAGTATTTT; abundance: NA; j_gene: TRBJ2-3; v_gene: TRBV7-3; d_gene: NA
CDR3aa: CASSMGTSYEQYF; CDR3nt: TGTGCCAGCAGCATGGGGACCTCCTACGAGCAGTACTTC; abundance: NA; j_gene: TRBJ2-7; v_gene: TRBV12-1; d_gene: NA
CDR3aa: CSASSLGYNEQFF; CDR3nt: TGCAGTGCTAGTAGTCTCGGCTACAATGAGCAGTTCTTC; abundance: medium-sized; j_gene: TRBJ2-1; v_gene: TRBV20-1; d_gene: NA
CDR3aa: CASSFYGQGANVLTF; CDR3nt: TGTGCCAGCAGCTTCTATGGACAGGGGGCCAACGTCCTGACTTTC; abundance: once; j_gene: TRBJ2-6; v_gene: TRBV7-8; d_gene: NA
CDR3aa: CSASRGNEQFF; CDR3nt: TGCAGTGCTAGTCGAGGAAATGAGCAGTTCTTC; abundance: NA; j_gene: TRBJ2-1; v_gene: TRBV20-1; d_gene: NA
CDR3aa: CASSAGESNQPQHF; CDR3nt: TGCGCCAGCAGCGCAGGGGAGAGCAATCAGCCCCAGCATTTT; abundance: NA; j_gene: TRBJ1-5; v_gene: TRBV10-2; d_gene: NA
CDR3aa: CASSVEGGNSPLHF; CDR3nt: TGTGCCAGCAGCGTAGAGGGAGGCAATTCACCCCTCCACTTT; abundance: NA; j_gene: TRBJ1-6; v_gene: TRBV9; d_gene: NA
CDR3aa: CASSLMLLANVLTF; CDR3nt: TGTGCCAGCAGTTTAATGCTCTTGGCCAACGTCCTGACTTTC; abundance: many; j_gene: TRBJ2-6; v_gene: TRBV12-3/TRBV12-4; d_gene: NA
CDR3aa: CASSLAGTRQFF; CDR3nt: TGTGCCAGCAGCTTAGCAGGGACTAGGCAGTTCTTC; abundance: NA; j_gene: TRBJ2-1; v_gene: TRBV7-8; d_gene: TRBD2
CDR3aa: CASGQGQGNSPLHF; CDR3nt: TGTGCTAGTGGCCAGGGACAGGGTAATTCACCCCTCCACTTT; abundance: many; j_gene: TRBJ1-6; v_gene: TRBV12-5; d_gene: TRBD1
CDR3aa: CATSQAGNQETQYF; CDR3nt: TGTGCCACCAGTCAGGCAGGCAATCAAGAGACCCAGTACTTC; abundance: NA; j_gene: TRBJ2-5; v_gene: TRBV24-1; d_gene: NA
CDR3aa: CASSQVVSGSDGYTF; CDR3nt: TGTGCCAGCAGCCAAGTGGTCTCCGGGAGTGATGGCTACACCTTC; abundance: many; j_gene: TRBJ1-2; v_gene: TRBV14; d_gene: NA
CDR3aa: CASSPRQGPGSPLHF; CDR3nt: TGTGCCAGCAGCCCGAGACAGGGCCCAGGGTCACCCCTCCACTTT; abundance: NA; j_gene: TRBJ1-6; v_gene: TRBV7-2; d_gene: TRBD1